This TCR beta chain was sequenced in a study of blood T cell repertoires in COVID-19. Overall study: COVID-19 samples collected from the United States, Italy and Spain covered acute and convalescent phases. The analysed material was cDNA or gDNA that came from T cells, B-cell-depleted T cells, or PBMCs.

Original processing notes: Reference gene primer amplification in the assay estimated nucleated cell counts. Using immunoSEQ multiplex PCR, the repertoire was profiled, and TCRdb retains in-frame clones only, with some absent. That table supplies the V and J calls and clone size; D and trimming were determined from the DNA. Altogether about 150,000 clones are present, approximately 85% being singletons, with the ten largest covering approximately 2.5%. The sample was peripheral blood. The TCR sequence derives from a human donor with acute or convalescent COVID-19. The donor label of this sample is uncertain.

The CDR3, as DNA: TGTGCCTGGAGTGTAGGGGGTCAAGGCGGGGAGCTGTTTTTT. Amino acids: CAWSVGGQGGELFF. The rearrangement joins TRBV30 to TRBJ2-2, with TRBD1 as a possible D gene (6 bases). V was cut by 0 bases and J by 7 bases, with 12 bases left in between. The CDR3 is 14 residues long. Germline V gene data show CDR1 as GTSNPN and CDR2 as SVGIG (reference sequence). Supplemented by reference TRBV30 and TRBJ2-2, the full variable domain reads SQTIHQWPATLVQPVGSPLSLECTVEGTSNPNLYWYRQAAGRGLQLLFYSVGIGQISSEVPQNLSASRPQDRQFILSSKKLLLSDSGFYLCAWSVGGQGGELFFGEGSRLTVL.